This T cell receptor beta chain appears in the sequencing data of a study of graft-versus-host responses after intestinal transplantation. Study context: Multivisceral, liver-intestinal, or isolated intestinal grafts went to recipients. Recipients uniformly received anti-thymocyte globulin induction, followed by tacrolimus and steroids for around 3 years.

Here immunoSEQ multiplex PCR was the method, and the copy in TCRdb shows in-frame clones only, minus some. The table records around 26,000 clones, 94% of them present only once. V lost 6 bases to trimming and J lost 0 bases; unmatched junction nucleotides: 5. Germline loops: CDR1 MNHNY, CDR2 SVGAGI (reference sequence). This CDR3 is built from 15 residues. Study observations and caveats: In recipient marrow, GvH clones were found, and some appeared first in ileum or blood. Allograft graft-versus-host to host-versus-graft clonal ratios ran high in patients with graft-donor T cell macrochimerism.

This clone has a handful of counts. No antigen is known for it. The sequenced sample was PBMCs, obtained 156 days after intestinal transplant. The chain links TRBV6-6 to TRBJ1-3; 7 bases map to TRBD1. The TCR sequence derives from a human patient who received an intestinal transplant, so some T cells may come from the graft donor. DNA for the CDR3: TGTGCCAGCAGAAGACAGGGCTTCTCTGGAAACACCATATATTTT. It yields the protein CASRRQGFSGNTIYF.